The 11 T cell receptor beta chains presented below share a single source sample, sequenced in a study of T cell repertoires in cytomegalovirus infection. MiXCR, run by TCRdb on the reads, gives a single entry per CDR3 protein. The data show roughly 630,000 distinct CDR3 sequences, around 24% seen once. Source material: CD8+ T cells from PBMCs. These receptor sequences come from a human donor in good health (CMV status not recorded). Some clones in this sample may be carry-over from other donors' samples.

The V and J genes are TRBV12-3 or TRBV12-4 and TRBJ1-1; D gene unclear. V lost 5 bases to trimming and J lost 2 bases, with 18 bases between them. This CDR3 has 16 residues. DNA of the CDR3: TGTGCCAGCAGTCCCTTACTCCTCGGCGTTAACACTGAAGCTTTCTTT. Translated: CASSPLLLGVNTEAFF.

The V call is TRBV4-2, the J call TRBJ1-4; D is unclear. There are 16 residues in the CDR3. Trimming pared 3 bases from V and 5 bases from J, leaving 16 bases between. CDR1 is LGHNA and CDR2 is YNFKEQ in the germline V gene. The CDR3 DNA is TGTGCCAGCAGCCAGTACGGCGCAGACCTCAATGAAAAACTGTTTTTT. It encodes CASSQYGADLNEKLFF.

This CDR3 is CSARDHGAPLTDTQYF. CDR3 nucleotide sequence: TGCAGTGCTAGAGATCACGGGGCCCCTCTCACAGATACGCAGTATTTT. The chain combines TRBV20-1 with TRBJ2-3; D possibly uses TRBD1 or TRBD2 (5 bases each). Germline V gene sequence: CDR1 DFQATT, CDR2 SNEGSKA (reference sequence). V gave up 0 bases and J gave up 2 bases, with 15 bases separating them. The CDR3 spans 16 residues.

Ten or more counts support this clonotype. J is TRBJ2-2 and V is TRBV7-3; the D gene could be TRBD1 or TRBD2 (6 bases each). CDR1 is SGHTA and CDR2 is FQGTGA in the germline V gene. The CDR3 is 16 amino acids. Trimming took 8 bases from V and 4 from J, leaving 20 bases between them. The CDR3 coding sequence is TGTGCCAGCTTCCCCACTCGGGGGCGAGGCACCGGGGAGCTGTTTTTT. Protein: CASFPTRGRGTGELFF.

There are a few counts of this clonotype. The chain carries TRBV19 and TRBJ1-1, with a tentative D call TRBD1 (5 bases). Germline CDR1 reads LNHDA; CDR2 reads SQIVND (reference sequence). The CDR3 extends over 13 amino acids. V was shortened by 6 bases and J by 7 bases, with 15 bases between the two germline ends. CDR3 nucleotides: TGTGCCAGTAGCCATGGGACTTTGGGTGAAGCTTTCTTT. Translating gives CASSHGTLGEAFF.

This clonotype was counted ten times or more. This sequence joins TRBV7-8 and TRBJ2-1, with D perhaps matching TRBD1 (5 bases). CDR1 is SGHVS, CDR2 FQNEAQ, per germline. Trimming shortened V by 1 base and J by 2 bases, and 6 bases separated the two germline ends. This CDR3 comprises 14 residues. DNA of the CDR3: TGTGCCAGCAGCTTAGTCAGGGCCTACAATGAGCAGTTCTTC. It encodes CASSLVRAYNEQFF.

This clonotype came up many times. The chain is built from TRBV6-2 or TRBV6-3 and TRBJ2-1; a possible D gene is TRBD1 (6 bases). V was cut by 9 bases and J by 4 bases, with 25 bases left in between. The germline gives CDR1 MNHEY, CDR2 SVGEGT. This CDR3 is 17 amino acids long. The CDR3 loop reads CASHLTQQGLWYNEQFF. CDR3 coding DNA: TGTGCCAGTCACCTAACCCAACAGGGCCTCTGGTACAATGAGCAGTTCTTC.

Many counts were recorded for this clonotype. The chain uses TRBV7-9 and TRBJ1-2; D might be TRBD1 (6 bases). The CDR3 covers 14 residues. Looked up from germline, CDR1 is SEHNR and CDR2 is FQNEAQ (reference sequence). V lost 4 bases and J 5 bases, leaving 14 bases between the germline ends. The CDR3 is CASSYTDRGYGYTF. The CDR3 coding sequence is TGTGCCAGCAGCTACACGGACAGAGGGTATGGCTACACCTTC.

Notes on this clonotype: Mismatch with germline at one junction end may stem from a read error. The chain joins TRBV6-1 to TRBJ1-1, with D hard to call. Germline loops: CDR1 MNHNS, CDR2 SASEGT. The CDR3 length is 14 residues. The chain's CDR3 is CVSSNTVMNTEAFF. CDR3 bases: TGTGTCAGCAGTAATACAGTGATGAACACTGAAGCTTTCTTT.

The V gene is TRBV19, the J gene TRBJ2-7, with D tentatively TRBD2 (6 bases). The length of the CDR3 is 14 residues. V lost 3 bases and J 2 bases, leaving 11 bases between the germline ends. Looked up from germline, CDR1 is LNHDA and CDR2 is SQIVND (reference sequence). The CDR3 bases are TGTGCCAGTAGTATTTGGGGAGGTCCCTACGAGCAGTACTTC. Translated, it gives CASSIWGGPYEQYF.

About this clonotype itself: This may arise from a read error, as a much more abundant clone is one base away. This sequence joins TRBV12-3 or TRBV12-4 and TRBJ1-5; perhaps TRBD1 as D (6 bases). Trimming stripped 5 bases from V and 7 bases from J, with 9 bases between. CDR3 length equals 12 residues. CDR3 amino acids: CASSTQGQPQHF. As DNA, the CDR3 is TGTGCCAGCAGTACACAGGGACAGCCCCAGCATTTT.